The entry that follows covers one TCR beta chain sequence. The antigen is undetermined. The sample originates from a study of cytomegalovirus exposure and HLA in healthy donors. Study-level points and caveats: Among TCR sequences, most were rare, though some public TCRs appeared in many donors. The authors considered a cluster of highly shared sequence variants likely to be a sequencing artifact. When analyzed later, the rates of TCR association showed variation by HLA locus, with DRB1 the most and HLA-C the fewest.

A multiplex PCR was run with 60 Vbeta primers and 13 Jbeta primers. Profiling relied on immunoSEQ multiplex PCR, and the TCRdb table lists in-frame clones only, not all of them. The sample holds about 110,000 clones. Sample: PBMCs. This clonotype was obtained from a middle-aged man in good health and CMV-seronegative.

The CDR3 DNA follows: TGTGCCAGTGCGGGCGGGGGCGGCGCAGATACGCAGTATTTT. It yields the protein CASAGGGGADTQYF. The chain couples TRBV7-2 to TRBJ2-3, with a possible D match to TRBD2 (7 bases). This CDR3 region has 14 residues. The germline V and J ends were trimmed by 9 bases and 4 bases, with 17 bases remaining between them. Per germline, CDR1 SGHTA and CDR2 FQGNSA.